Below, one T cell receptor (beta chain) is given with its context. Its antigen target is currently unknown. No much larger clonotype is one base removed from it; base qualities were not supplied. This entry belongs to a study of OX40 agonist ivuxolimab in advanced cancers. The study in broad terms: Ivuxolimab was a fully human IgG2 agonistic monoclonal antibody targeting the costimulatory receptor OX40 (CD134). The purpose of peripheral TCRbeta sequencing was to test whether ivuxolimab changed TCR sequence diversity and led to clonal T-cell expansion. Intravenous ivuxolimab was administered to patients every 2 weeks at six dose levels: 0.01, 0.1, 0.3, 1.5, 3 and 10 mg/kg. The paper covers the monotherapy dose-escalation part of the phase I ivuxolimab trial, which included N of about 50 patients. Among the roughly 52 dose-escalation patients, roughly 20 had hepatocellular carcinoma, roughly 15 melanoma, 9 renal cell carcinoma and 9 head and neck cancer. Partial responses occurred in three dose-escalation patients: two with cutaneous melanoma and one with hepatocellular carcinoma. Prior anti-PD-1, anti-PD-L1 or anti-CTLA-4 therapy was permitted, and checkpoint inhibitors had been received by about 37% of dose-escalation patients. In the dose-escalation cohort, around four fifths of patients were male, and the mean age was roughly 60 years with a range of about 20 to 79.

The trial excluded patients who had a history of autoimmune disease or were on systemic immunosuppression. Peripheral blood for TCR sequencing was collected from all dose cohorts at baseline, on cycle 4 day 1, and on cycle 7 day 1. Samples were obtained from an open-label, multicenter, first-in-human phase I dose-escalation trial of ivuxolimab. The trial enrolled adults with locally advanced or metastatic head and neck squamous cell, hepatocellular, melanoma or renal cell carcinoma. Before TCR sequencing, CD4+ and CD8+ T cells were separately sorted from peripheral blood. Genomic DNA was isolated from the sorted cells so that the TCRbeta CDR3 region could be sequenced. TCRbeta CDR3 regions were sequenced using the immunoSEQ Assay. The table was pulled from immuneACCESS by TCRdb, which kept in-frame rearrangements only. Such tables lose some clones; where checked, under half of the loss comes from unresolved V genes, and the rest has no known cause. The table for this sample lists 100,000 to 140,000 clones; approximately 90% of them were counted only once. The ten largest clones take up around 1.2% of the sample.

The study at large found these results: In partial responders in the 0.1-3.0 mg/kg groups, normalized peripheral clonal expansion was found to be among the lowest, especially among CD8+ T cells. On average, CD8+ T cells showed more expanded clones than CD4+ T cells after ivuxolimab. At doses from 0.1 to 3.0 mg/kg, clonal expansion was seen in both CD4+ and CD8+ blood T cells between baseline and week 6. The antigen specificity of the clonally expanded peripheral T cells was not determined. Low levels of normalized T-cell clonal expansion were also seen in some nonresponding patients.

The germline V gene supplies CDR1 MDHEN and CDR2 SYDVKM. The CDR3 contains 15 residues, cysteine and phenylalanine counted. The DNA shown is the 45-base CDR3, in frame from base 1. Trimming takes 3 bases off V and 5 bases off J; junction bases not matched to a gene: 7. Sequencing used CD4+ or CD8+ T cells sorted from blood, obtained in a trial of the OX40 agonist ivuxolimab. This sequence uses TRBV28 and TRBJ2-5; 9 middle bases align to TRBD1. The clonotype was recovered from an adult with an advanced solid tumor such as melanoma, head and neck, liver or kidney cancer. The CDR3 in this case is CASSFGGQGAETQYF. The nucleotides read TGTGCCAGCAGTTTCGGGGGACAGGGCGCCGAGACCCAGTACTTC.